Shown below are 12 T cell receptor beta chains from a single sample sequenced in a study of cytomegalovirus exposure and HLA in healthy donors (dated by TCRdb to the late 2010s). The library was prepared using the immunoSEQ multiplex PCR assay. The multiplex PCR relied on a mix of 60 forward primers for TCR Vbeta segments and 13 reverse primers for TCR Jbeta segments. Held by TCRdb, this immuneACCESS table contains in-frame sequences only and omits some clones. Under half of the omission traces to an unresolved V gene where checked; the cause of the rest is unknown. For this sample the table gives roughly 130,000 clones, of which 60% to 85% were detected only once. 0.95% to 1.1% of the sample comes from the top ten. The sample was PBMCs. The receptors were gathered from a human donor in good health.

Written as DNA, the CDR3 is TGTGCCAGCAGGAGGGACAGGAGGAGCTCCTACGAGCAGTACTTC. Amino acids: CASRRDRRSSYEQYF. The V gene is TRBV6-5, the J gene TRBJ2-5; 8 bases align to TRBD1. The last part of the DNA fits TRBJ2-7 better; the J call may be wrong. CDR1 and CDR2 from the germline V gene are MNHEY and SVGAGI. The CDR3 consists of 15 residues.

The CDR3 reads CASRREEDSPEAFF. CDR3 coding DNA: TGTGCCAGCAGGAGGGAGGAAGATTCGCCTGAAGCTTTCTTT. V usage is TRBV5-4 and J usage is TRBJ1-1; D uncertain. From germline, CDR1 is SGHNT and CDR2 YYREEE (reference sequence). Trimming pared 5 bases from V and 6 bases from J, leaving 17 bases between. CDR3 length equals 14 residues. Full variable domain (remainder filled in from reference TRBV5-4 and TRBJ1-1): ETGVTQSPTHLIKTRGQQVTLRCSSQSGHNTVSWYQQALGQGPQFIFQYYREEENGRGNFPPRFSGLQFPNYSSELNVNALELDDSALYLCASRREEDSPEAFFGQGTRLTVV.

This clone was observed a few times. The chain couples TRBV28 to TRBJ2-7, with TRBD2 identical over 7 bases. Trimming removed 8 bases from V and 2 bases from J; junction bases left unmatched: 6. This CDR3 is built from 13 residues. Germline values: CDR1 MDHEN, CDR2 SYDVKM. The CDR3 reads CASWGRGAYEQYF. The CDR3 DNA reads TGTGCCAGCTGGGGACGGGGGGCCTACGAGCAGTACTTC.

This clone has a single count. The V gene is TRBV14, the J gene TRBJ2-7; 7 nucleotides align to TRBD1. V lost 4 bases and J lost 4; bases outside the gene matches: 7. Germline V gene lookup returns CDR1 SGHDN and CDR2 FVKESK. The CDR3 has 14 amino acids. DNA for the CDR3: TGTGCCAGCAGCCGCGACAGGGCCATTTACGAGCAGTACTTC. It yields the protein CASSRDRAIYEQYF.

The J gene is TRBJ1-5, the V gene TRBV5-4, with no clear D. Deletions cut 5 bases from V and 5 bases from J, with 17 bases between. Germline CDR1 reads SGHNT; CDR2 reads YYREEE (reference sequence). The CDR3 sequence is 15 residues long. CDR3 nucleotides: TGTGCCAGCAGTCCCTCACTCAAGCACTATCAGCCCCAGCATTTT. This translates into CASSPSLKHYQPQHF. The full variable domain, completed using reference TRBV5-4 and TRBJ1-5, is ETGVTQSPTHLIKTRGQQVTLRCSSQSGHNTVSWYQQALGQGPQFIFQYYREEENGRGNFPPRFSGLQFPNYSSELNVNALELDDSALYLCASSPSLKHYQPQHFGDGTRLSIL.

This clone has just a few counts. This chain joins TRBV5-8 and TRBJ2-1; the match to TRBD2 covers 7 bases. V dropped 1 base and J dropped 5; count of bases not matched to a gene: 9. The CDR3 consists of 16 residues. Germline CDR1 and CDR2: SGHTS and YDEGEE. The CDR3 reads CASSLSASGLHNEQFF. Written as DNA, the CDR3 is TGTGCCAGCAGCTTGTCGGCTAGCGGCCTCCACAATGAGCAGTTCTTC.

This chain uses TRBV28 with TRBJ2-5, with D hard to call. The J call may be mistaken, given a closer DNA end match to TRBJ2-7. CDR3 length equals 13 residues. Germline V gene lookup returns CDR1 MDHEN and CDR2 SYDVKM. The CDR3 region has the DNA TGTGCCAGCAGTTTAATTGCCTCCTACGAGCAGTACTTC. It yields the protein CASSLIASYEQYF.

V gene TRBV7-9 combines with J gene TRBJ2-7, with TRBD1 matching over 9 bases. V was pared by 3 bases and J by 5 bases, with 5 bases of the junction left unmatched. Per the germline V gene, CDR1 is SEHNR and CDR2 is FQNEAQ (reference sequence). The CDR3 has 14 amino acids. This CDR3 reads CASSFGQGWDEQYF. The CDR3 DNA sequence: TGTGCCAGCAGCTTTGGACAGGGGTGGGACGAGCAGTACTTC.

The genes are TRBV5-1 and TRBJ1-6; tentatively, D is TRBD1 (6 bases). V lost 4 bases to trimming and J lost 4 bases, with 15 bases between them. The CDR3 runs to 16 residues. Per the germline V gene, CDR1 is SGHRS and CDR2 is YFSETQ. The CDR3: CASSLGQQQYNSPLHF. In nucleotides, the CDR3 is TGCGCCAGCAGCCTAGGACAGCAGCAATATAATTCACCCCTCCACTTT.

This sequence joins TRBV5-6 and TRBJ2-7; 9 bases match TRBD2. The CDR3 loop spans 14 amino acids. Germline CDR1 and CDR2: SGHDT and YYEEEE. Trimming removed 4 bases from V and 2 bases from J; junction bases left unmatched: 4. For the CDR3, the DNA is TGTGCCAGCAGCGATAGCGGGGGTCCCTACGAGCAGTACTTC. It is translated as CASSDSGGPYEQYF.

This chain connects TRBV18 to TRBJ2-7; D is uncertain. Germline loops: CDR1 KGHSH, CDR2 LQKENI. The length of the CDR3 is 12 residues. The ends were cut back, 2 bases at V and 6 bases at J, with 8 bases in the middle. The chain's CDR3 is CASSPGPFEQYF. Written as DNA, the CDR3 is TGTGCCAGCTCACCAGGCCCCTTCGAGCAGTACTTC. The full variable domain, in which reference TRBV18 and TRBJ2-7 provide the parts outside the CDR3, is NAGVMQNPRHLVRRRGQEARLRCSPMKGHSHVYWYRQLPEEGLKFMVYLQKENIIDESGMPKERFSAEFPKEGPSILRIQQVVRGDSAAYFCASSPGPFEQYFGPGTRLTVT.

The V call is TRBV13, the J call TRBJ1-3, with 9 bases identical to TRBD1. V trimming: 4 bases; J trimming: 4 bases; junction bases outside the gene matches: 14. Germline CDR1 reads PRHDT; CDR2 reads FYEKMQ (reference sequence). This CDR3 region has 18 residues. DNA for the CDR3: TGTGCCAGCAGCTCGCGGGACAGGGTAGCTGGGGCCGGAAACACCATATATTTT. It codes for CASSSRDRVAGAGNTIYF.